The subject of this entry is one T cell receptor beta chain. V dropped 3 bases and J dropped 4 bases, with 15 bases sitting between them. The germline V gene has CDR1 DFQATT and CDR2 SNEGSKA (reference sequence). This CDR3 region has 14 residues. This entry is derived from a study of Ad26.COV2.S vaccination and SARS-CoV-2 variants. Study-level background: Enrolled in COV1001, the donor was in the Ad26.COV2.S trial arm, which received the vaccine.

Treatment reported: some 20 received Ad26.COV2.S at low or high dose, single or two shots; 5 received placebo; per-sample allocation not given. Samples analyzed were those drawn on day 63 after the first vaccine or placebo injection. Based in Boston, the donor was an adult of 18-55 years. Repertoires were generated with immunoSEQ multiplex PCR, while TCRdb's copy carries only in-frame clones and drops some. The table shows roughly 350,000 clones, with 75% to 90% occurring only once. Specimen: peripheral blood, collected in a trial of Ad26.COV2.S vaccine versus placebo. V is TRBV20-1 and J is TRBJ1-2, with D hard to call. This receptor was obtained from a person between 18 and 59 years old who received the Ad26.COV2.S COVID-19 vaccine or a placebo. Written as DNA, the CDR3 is TGCAGTGCTAGTCCCGGAAGAGGTATCTATGGCTACACCTTC. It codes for CSASPGRGIYGYTF.